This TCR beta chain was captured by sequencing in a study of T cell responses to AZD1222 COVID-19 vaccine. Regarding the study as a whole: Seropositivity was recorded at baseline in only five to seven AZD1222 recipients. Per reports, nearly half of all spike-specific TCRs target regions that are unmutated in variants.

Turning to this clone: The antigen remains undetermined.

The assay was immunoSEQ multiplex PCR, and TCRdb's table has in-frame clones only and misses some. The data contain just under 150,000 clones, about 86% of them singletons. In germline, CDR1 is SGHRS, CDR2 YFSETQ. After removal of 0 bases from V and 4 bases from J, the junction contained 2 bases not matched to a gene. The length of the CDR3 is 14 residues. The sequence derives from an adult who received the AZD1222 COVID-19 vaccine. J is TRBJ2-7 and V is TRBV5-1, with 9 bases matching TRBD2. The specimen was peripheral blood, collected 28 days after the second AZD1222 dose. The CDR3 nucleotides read TGCGCCAGCAGCTTGGAGGGACTAGCTTACGAGCAGTACTTC. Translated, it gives CASSLEGLAYEQYF.